These 17 T cell receptor beta chains share one sample of origin, sequenced in a study of glioma-infiltrating T cells after dendritic cell vaccination. Time point defined: after dendritic cell vaccination, including at tumor progression/relapse. Here immunoSEQ multiplex PCR was the method, and the copy in TCRdb shows in-frame clones only, minus some. The data hold tens of thousands of clones, with over 75% observed a single time. The material was blood, obtained after dendritic cell vaccination. The source is a human donor with glioblastoma.

The V call is TRBV25-1, the J call TRBJ1-4, with TRBD1 matching over 7 bases. The CDR3 has 17 residues. Germline CDR1 is MGHDK and CDR2 is SYGVNS. V trimming: 6 bases; J trimming: 0 bases; junction bases outside the gene matches: 10. CDR3 protein: CASSQGDSIATNEKLFF. The CDR3 nucleotides are TGTGCCAGCAGCCAAGGGGACAGCATTGCAACTAATGAAAAACTGTTTTTT. Full variable domain (missing parts from reference TRBV25-1 and TRBJ1-4): EADIYQTPRYLVIGTGKKITLECSQTMGHDKMYWYQQDPGMELHLIHYSYGVNSTEKGDLSSESTVSRIRTEHFPLTLESARPSHTSQYLCASSQGDSIATNEKLFFGSGTQLSVL.

The chain combines TRBV19 with TRBJ2-3; D is possibly TRBD1 (7 bases). Deletions cut 5 bases from V and 0 bases from J, with 15 bases between. This CDR3 has 16 amino acids. Germline V gene sequence: CDR1 LNHDA, CDR2 SQIVND (reference sequence). The CDR3 DNA is TGTGCCAGTAGTTCAGGGGGGAAGCCTAGCACAGATACGCAGTATTTT. Protein: CASSSGGKPSTDTQYF.

The chain employs TRBV19 and TRBJ1-5, with 8 bases aligning to TRBD1. The CDR3 is 15 amino acids. The V gene end was trimmed by 4 bases and the J gene end by 1 base; junction bases not matched to a gene: 3. The V gene's germline CDR1 is LNHDA and CDR2 SQIVND (reference sequence). The CDR3 sequence is CASSTTGGSNQPQHF. Here the CDR3 DNA reads TGTGCCAGTAGTACTACAGGGGGAAGCAATCAGCCCCAGCATTTT.

The chain has TRBV27 and TRBJ2-3; 11 bases align to TRBD2. The CDR3 sequence is 15 residues long. Losses at the gene ends were 5 bases for V and 5 bases for J; bases not matched to a gene: 6. From germline, CDR1 is MNHEY and CDR2 SMNVEV (reference sequence). The CDR3 protein is CASSPTSGAEDTQYF. The CDR3 DNA reads TGTGCCAGCAGTCCGACTAGCGGGGCGGAAGATACGCAGTATTTT.

The chain joins TRBV11-3 to TRBJ1-1, with D uncertain. With 2 bases removed from V and 5 bases from J, the gap between germline ends came to 18 bases. CDR3 size: 16 residues. Germline V CDR1 and CDR2: SGHNT, YENEEA. CDR3: CASSLRGGGAETEAFF. CDR3 sequence (DNA): TGTGCCAGCAGCTTAAGAGGTGGCGGCGCCGAAACTGAAGCTTTCTTT.

The chain carries TRBV5-6 and TRBJ2-5, with D possibly matching TRBD1 (6 bases). This CDR3 comprises 13 residues. V dropped 0 bases and J dropped 4 bases, with 7 bases sitting between them. The germline V gene encodes CDR1 SGHDT and CDR2 YYEEEE. CDR3 in DNA: TGTGCCAGCAGCTTGGCCAGGGGAGAGACCCAGTACTTC. It is translated as CASSLARGETQYF. The full variable domain, its missing parts supplied by reference TRBV5-6 and TRBJ2-5, is DAGVTQSPTHLIKTRGQQVTLRCSPKSGHDTVSWYQQALGQGPQFIFQYYEEEERQRGNFPDRFSGHQFPNYSSELNVNALLLGDSALYLCASSLARGETQYFGPGTRLLVL.

V gene TRBV18 combines with J gene TRBJ1-5; TRBD1 is a possible D gene (6 bases). Trimming took off 2 bases at V and 0 bases at J, with 14 bases between the two ends. CDR3 length equals 17 residues. Germline values: CDR1 KGHSH, CDR2 LQKENI. The CDR3 protein is CASSPGGTSVSNQPQHF. CDR3 DNA sequence: TGTGCCAGCTCACCAGGGGGCACATCCGTTAGCAATCAGCCCCAGCATTTT.

The chain is built from TRBV28 and TRBJ1-4; 10 bases are a match to TRBD1. This CDR3 comprises 16 residues. Per germline, CDR1 MDHEN and CDR2 SYDVKM. V shed 6 bases and J 13 bases; nucleotides not matched to a gene: 17. The CDR3: CASSLMATGTGALLFF. The DNA of the CDR3 is TGTGCCAGCAGCCTCATGGCAACCGGGACAGGGGCCCTACTGTTTTTT.

The chain is built from TRBV5-1 and TRBJ2-3; D is undetermined. Germline lookup yields CDR1 SGHRS and CDR2 YFSETQ. There are 14 residues in the CDR3. Deletions cut 3 bases from V and 1 base from J, with 9 bases between. The CDR3 loop reads CASSSTQGTDTQYF. In DNA, the CDR3 is TGCGCCAGCAGCTCTACCCAGGGCACAGATACGCAGTATTTT.

The chain links TRBV12-5 to TRBJ2-3; D uncertain. Germline V lookup: CDR1 LGHNT, CDR2 FRNRAP. Trimming removed 5 bases from V and 1 base from J, with 10 bases in between. This CDR3 has 14 amino acids. CDR3 sequence reads: CASGLRSGTDTQYF. In nucleotides, the CDR3 is TGTGCTAGTGGTCTCCGGTCCGGCACAGATACGCAGTATTTT.

The gene calls are TRBV11-2 and TRBJ1-2; D not resolved. The CDR3 spans 15 residues. Germline lookup yields CDR1 SGHAT and CDR2 FQNNGV. V was pared by 5 bases and J by 7 bases, with 20 bases between. CDR3 sequence reads: CASSPPVFRGVGYTF. CDR3 coding DNA: TGTGCCAGCAGCCCACCCGTCTTTCGGGGTGTTGGCTACACCTTC.

A note on this clone: Its ends do not fully match the called genes, so a read error is possible. This sequence joins TRBV7-3 and TRBJ1-2; the match to TRBD1 covers 7 bases. Germline CDR1 and CDR2: SGHTA and FQGTGA. The CDR3 runs to 15 residues. Here the CDR3 DNA reads TGCGCCAGCAGCCTCTCTGGTCAGGGGGGTTATGGCTACACCTTC. Residues: CASSLSGQGGYGYTF. The whole variable domain, remainder taken from reference TRBV7-3 and TRBJ1-2, is GAGVSQTPSNKVTEKGKYVELRCDPISGHTALYWYRQSLGQGPEFLIYFQGTGAADDSGLPNDRFFAVRPEGSVSTLKIQRTERGDSAVYLCASSLSGQGGYGYTFGSGTRLTVV.

The chain combines TRBV6-5 with TRBJ2-5; 7 bases agree with TRBD1. Unmatched junction bases numbered 9, after V lost 6 bases and J lost 5 bases. The germline gives CDR1 MNHEY, CDR2 SVGAGI. CDR3 length: 14 amino acids. The CDR3 nucleotides read TGTGCCAGCAGCTTCCGGGACAGAAGGGAGACCCAGTACTTC. Amino acids: CASSFRDRRETQYF.

The genes are TRBV5-1 and TRBJ2-3; maybe TRBD2 (6 bases). Germline CDR1 is SGHRS and CDR2 is YFSETQ. Trimming pared 1 base from V and 0 bases from J, leaving 9 bases between. This CDR3 has 15 residues. The CDR3 DNA follows: TGCGCCAGCAGCTTGATTAGCGGAAGCACAGATACGCAGTATTTT. It specifies CASSLISGSTDTQYF. Full variable domain (outside the CDR3, taken from reference TRBV5-1 and TRBJ2-3): KAGVTQTPRYLIKTRGQQVTLSCSPISGHRSVSWYQQTPGQGLQFLFEYFSETQRNKGNFPGRFSGRQFSNSRSEMNVSTLELGDSALYLCASSLISGSTDTQYFGPGTRLTVL.

The DNA of the CDR3 is TGTGCCACCAGCAGGAGGTCAGGGACAGTCAGCACAGATACGCAGTATTTT. Translated, it gives CATSRRSGTVSTDTQYF. The gene calls are TRBV15 and TRBJ2-3, with TRBD1 matching over 7 bases. Germline V gene sequence: CDR1 LNHNV, CDR2 YYDKDF (reference sequence). This CDR3 region has 17 residues. Germline trimming cut 3 bases from V and 0 bases from J; bases unmatched to any gene: 9.

The rearrangement links TRBV19 to TRBJ2-3; 9 bases fit TRBD2. Trimming removed 7 bases from V and 3 bases from J; junction bases left unmatched: 8. The CDR3 runs to 15 residues. Germline CDR1 reads LNHDA; CDR2 reads SQIVND (reference sequence). The CDR3 loop is CASKPPGLATDTQYF. The CDR3 bases are TGTGCCAGTAAACCCCCGGGACTAGCAACAGATACGCAGTATTTT.

The chain links TRBV6-5 to TRBJ2-7, with 11 nucleotides matching TRBD2. V dropped 5 bases and J dropped 0; count of bases not matched to a gene: 3. This CDR3 spans 15 amino acids. Germline V gives CDR1 MNHEY, CDR2 SVGAGI. The CDR3 bases are TGTGCCAGCAGTACCGGGACTAGCGGCTCCTACGAGCAGTACTTC. This encodes CASSTGTSGSYEQYF.